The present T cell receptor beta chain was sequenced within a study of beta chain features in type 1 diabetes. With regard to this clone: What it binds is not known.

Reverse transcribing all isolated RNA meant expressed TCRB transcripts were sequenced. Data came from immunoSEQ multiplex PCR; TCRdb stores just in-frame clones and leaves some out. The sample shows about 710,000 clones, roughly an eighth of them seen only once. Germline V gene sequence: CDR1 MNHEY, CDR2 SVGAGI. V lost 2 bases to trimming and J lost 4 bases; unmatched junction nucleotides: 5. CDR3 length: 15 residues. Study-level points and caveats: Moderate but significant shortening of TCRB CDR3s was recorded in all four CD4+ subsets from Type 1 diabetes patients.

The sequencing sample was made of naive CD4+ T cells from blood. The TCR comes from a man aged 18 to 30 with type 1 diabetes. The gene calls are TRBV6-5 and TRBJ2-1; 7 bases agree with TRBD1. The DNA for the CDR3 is TGTGCCAGCAGTTACGAGGGACAGAAGTACAATGAGCAGTTCTTC. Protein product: CASSYEGQKYNEQFF.